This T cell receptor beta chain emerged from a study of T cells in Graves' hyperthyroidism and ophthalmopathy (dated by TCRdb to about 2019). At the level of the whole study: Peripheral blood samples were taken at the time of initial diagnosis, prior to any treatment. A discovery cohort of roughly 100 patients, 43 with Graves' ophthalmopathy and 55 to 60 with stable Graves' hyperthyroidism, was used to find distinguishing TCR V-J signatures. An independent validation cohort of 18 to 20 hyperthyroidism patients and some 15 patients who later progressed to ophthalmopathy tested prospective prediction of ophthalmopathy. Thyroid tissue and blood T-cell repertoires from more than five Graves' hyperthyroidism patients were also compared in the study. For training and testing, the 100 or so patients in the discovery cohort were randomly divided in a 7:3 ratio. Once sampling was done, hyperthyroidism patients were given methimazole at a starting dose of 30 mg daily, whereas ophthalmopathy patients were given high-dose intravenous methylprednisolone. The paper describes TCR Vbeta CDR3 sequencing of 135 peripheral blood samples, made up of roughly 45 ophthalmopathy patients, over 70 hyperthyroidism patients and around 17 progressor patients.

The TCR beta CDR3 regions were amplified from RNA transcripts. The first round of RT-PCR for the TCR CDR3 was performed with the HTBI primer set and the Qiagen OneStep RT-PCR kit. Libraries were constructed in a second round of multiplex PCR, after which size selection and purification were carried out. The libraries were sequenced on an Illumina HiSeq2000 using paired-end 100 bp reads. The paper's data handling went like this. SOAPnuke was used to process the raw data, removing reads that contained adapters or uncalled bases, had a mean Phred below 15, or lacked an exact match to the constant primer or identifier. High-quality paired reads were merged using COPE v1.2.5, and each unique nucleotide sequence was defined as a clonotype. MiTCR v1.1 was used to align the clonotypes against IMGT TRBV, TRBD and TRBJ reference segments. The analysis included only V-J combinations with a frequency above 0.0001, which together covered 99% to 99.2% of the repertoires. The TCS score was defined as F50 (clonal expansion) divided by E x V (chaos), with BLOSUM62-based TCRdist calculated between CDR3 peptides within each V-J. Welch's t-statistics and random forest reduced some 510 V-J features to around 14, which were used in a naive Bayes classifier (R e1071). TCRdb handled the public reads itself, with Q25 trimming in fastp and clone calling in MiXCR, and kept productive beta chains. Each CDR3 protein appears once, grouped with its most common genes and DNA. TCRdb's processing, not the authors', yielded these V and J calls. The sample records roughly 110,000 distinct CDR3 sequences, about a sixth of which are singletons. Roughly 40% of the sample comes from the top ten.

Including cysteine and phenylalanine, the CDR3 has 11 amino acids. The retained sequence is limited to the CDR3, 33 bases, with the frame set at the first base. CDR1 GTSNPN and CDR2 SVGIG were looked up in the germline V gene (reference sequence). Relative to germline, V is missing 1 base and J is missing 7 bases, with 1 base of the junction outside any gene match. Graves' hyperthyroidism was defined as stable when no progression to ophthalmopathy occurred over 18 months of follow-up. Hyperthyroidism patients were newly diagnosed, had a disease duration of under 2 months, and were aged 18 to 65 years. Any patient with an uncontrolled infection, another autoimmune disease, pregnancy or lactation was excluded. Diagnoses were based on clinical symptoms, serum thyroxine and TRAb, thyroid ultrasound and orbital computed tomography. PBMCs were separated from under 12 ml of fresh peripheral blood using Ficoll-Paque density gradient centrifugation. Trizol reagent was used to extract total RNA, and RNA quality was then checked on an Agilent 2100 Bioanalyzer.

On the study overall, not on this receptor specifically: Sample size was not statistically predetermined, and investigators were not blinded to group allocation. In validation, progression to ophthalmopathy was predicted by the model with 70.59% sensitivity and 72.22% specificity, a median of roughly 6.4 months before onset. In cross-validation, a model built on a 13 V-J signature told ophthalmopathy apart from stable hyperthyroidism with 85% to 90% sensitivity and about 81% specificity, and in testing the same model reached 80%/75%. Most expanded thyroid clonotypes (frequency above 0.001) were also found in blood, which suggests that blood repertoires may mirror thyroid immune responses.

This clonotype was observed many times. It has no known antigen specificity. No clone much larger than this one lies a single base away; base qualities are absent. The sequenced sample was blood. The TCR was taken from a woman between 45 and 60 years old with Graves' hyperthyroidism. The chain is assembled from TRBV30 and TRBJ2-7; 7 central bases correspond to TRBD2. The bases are TGTGCCTGGAGTGGGGGGGGAGAGCAGTACTTC. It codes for CAWSGGGEQYF.